This passage covers 31 T cell receptor beta chains from one sample sequenced in a study of blood T cells in healthy people across ages (dated by TCRdb to the mid-2010s). Libraries were built with 5' RACE. TCRdb shows the sequencer as Illumina HiSeq 2500. A second PCR of roughly 7 to 11 cycles was performed with a sample-barcoded 5' primer and a J-beta primer mix. In TCRdb, the public reads were trimmed at Q25 with fastp and aligned with MiXCR, with productive beta chains retained. Every distinct CDR3 protein forms one entry, paired with its most common genes and DNA. Counted in this sample were about 760,000 distinct CDR3 sequences; about 25% of them appeared once. The top ten constitute roughly 9% of the sample. The data also belong to a second study, concerning T cells of mothers and their children.

Sequencing used blood. These receptors were taken from a boy between 10 and 17 years old in good health.

The chain uses TRBV18 and TRBJ2-3; D not certain. Trimming took off 6 bases at V and 0 bases at J, with 13 bases between the two ends. The CDR3 has 15 residues. The germline gives CDR1 KGHSH, CDR2 LQKENI. The CDR3 DNA reads TGTGCCAGCTCCCTCCGCGCTCCTAGCACAGATACGCAGTATTTT. Protein: CASSLRAPSTDTQYF.

The table lists this clonotype with a count of one. The chain has TRBV12-3 or TRBV12-4 and TRBJ2-7; D gene uncertain. The V end was cut by 2 bases, the J end by 2 bases, with 13 bases between. The CDR3 contains 15 residues. CDR3 residues: CASSLIPSPTYEQYF. The CDR3 DNA is TGTGCCAGCAGTTTAATCCCCAGCCCAACCTACGAGCAGTACTTC.

The chain is built from TRBV28 and TRBJ2-5; D gene ambiguous. The CDR3 runs to 14 residues. Between the trimmed V and J ends, which lost 7 bases and 3 bases, there was a span of 15 bases. Germline-derived CDR1 and CDR2 are MDHEN and SYDVKM. CDR3 residues: CASTSFESKETQYF. CDR3 bases: TGTGCCAGCACTTCATTCGAGTCGAAAGAGACCCAGTACTTC.

At least ten counts were recorded for this clonotype. V is TRBV7-8 and J is TRBJ2-5; D uncertain. Trimming cost V 1 base and J 3 bases, with 21 bases left between them. This CDR3 has 18 residues. Germline loops: CDR1 SGHVS, CDR2 FQNEAQ. The DNA for the CDR3 is TGTGCCAGCAGCTTAGACGCCTCACCCCCCGGTTTGGAAGAGACCCAGTACTTC. This translates into CASSLDASPPGLEETQYF.

The V call is TRBV7-9, the J call TRBJ1-6; D remains unclear. Trimming removed 1 base at V and 0 bases at J, with 13 bases between. The germline CDR1 and CDR2 sequences are SEHNR and FQNEAQ (reference sequence). The CDR3 length is 18 residues. CDR3 amino acids: CASSLGRQSSSYNSPLHF. CDR3 sequence (DNA): TGTGCCAGCAGCTTAGGACGGCAATCGAGCTCCTATAATTCACCCCTCCACTTT. Full variable domain (outside the CDR3, taken from reference TRBV7-9 and TRBJ1-6): DTGVSQNPRHKITKRGQNVTFRCDPISEHNRLYWYRQTLGQGPEFLTYFQNEAQLEKSRLLSDRFSAERPKGSFSTLEIQRTEQGDSAMYLCASSLGRQSSSYNSPLHFGNGTRLTVT.

This clonotype has just a few counts. This chain joins TRBV28 and TRBJ2-5, with 10 bases aligning to TRBD2. The closer fit of TRBJ2-1 to the DNA end suggests the J call may be wrong. The V gene's germline CDR1 is MDHEN and CDR2 SYDVKM. The CDR3 runs 15 residues. The CDR3 DNA reads as TGTGCCAGCAGGCCCACTAGCGGGAAATACAATGAGCAGTTCTTC. This sequence encodes CASRPTSGKYNEQFF.

This clonotype was seen more than once but under ten times. This sequence joins TRBV7-8 and TRBJ2-6; D perhaps matches TRBD1 (6 bases). CDR3 length: 17 residues. Germline lookup yields CDR1 SGHVS and CDR2 FQNEAQ. The V end was cut by 5 bases, the J end by 1 base, with 15 bases between. This CDR3 reads CASSLLGALSGANVLTF. Here the CDR3 DNA reads TGTGCCAGCAGCCTCCTGGGGGCTCTTTCTGGGGCCAACGTCCTGACTTTC.

The rearrangement uses TRBV20-1 and TRBJ2-5; D gene unclear. The DNA end is more similar to TRBJ2-1, so the J call may be wrong. Germline CDR1 and CDR2: DFQATT and SNEGSKA (reference sequence). The CDR3 extends over 16 amino acids. This CDR3 is CSARDAQVSWNNEQFF. The CDR3 coding sequence is TGCAGTGCTAGAGACGCCCAGGTTTCATGGAACAATGAGCAGTTCTTC.

This chain uses TRBV20-1 with TRBJ1-1, with a weak D call TRBD1 (5 bases). The V end was cut by 0 bases, the J end by 4 bases, with 15 bases between. This CDR3 has 15 amino acids. Germline V gene data show CDR1 as DFQATT and CDR2 as SNEGSKA (reference sequence). Written as DNA, the CDR3 is TGCAGTGCTAGAGAGATGGGGGAGTGGGCCACTGAAGCTTTCTTT. Protein product: CSAREMGEWATEAFF.

This clonotype was counted a few times. The V and J genes are TRBV29-1 and TRBJ2-1; the D gene could be TRBD1 or TRBD2 (5 bases each). The CDR3 has 15 amino acids. From germline, CDR1 is SQVTM and CDR2 ANQGSEA. Trimming left V 4 bases short and J 0 bases short, with 13 bases between. This CDR3 is CSVAGTGSSYNEQFF. The CDR3 DNA is TGCAGCGTTGCTGGGACGGGAAGCTCCTACAATGAGCAGTTCTTC.

This chain uses TRBV7-2 with TRBJ2-7; unclear D gene. The CDR3 is made up of 8 amino acids. Germline V lookup: CDR1 SGHTA, CDR2 FQGNSA. CDR3: CASSLTLV. CDR3 coding DNA: TGTGCCAGCAGCTTAACCCTTGTC.

The V gene is TRBV20-1, the J gene TRBJ1-1; D gene uncertain. The germline V gene encodes CDR1 DFQATT and CDR2 SNEGSKA (reference sequence). The CDR3 contains 12 residues. V dropped 6 bases and J dropped 3 bases, with 11 bases sitting between them. The CDR3, as DNA: TGCAGTGCCCCGACTGGAGACACTGAAGCTTTCTTT. Its protein product is CSAPTGDTEAFF.

This clonotype has just one count. V and J are TRBV24-1 and TRBJ2-2, with D hard to call. From germline, CDR1 is KGHDR and CDR2 SFDVKD. This CDR3 comprises 14 residues. V lost 2 bases and J lost 8, with 11 bases in between. The CDR3 loop reads CATSDSRGWGELFF. The CDR3 coding sequence is TGTGCCACCAGTGATTCCCGTGGTTGGGGGGAGCTGTTTTTT.

The V and J genes are TRBV11-2 and TRBJ2-7, with 11 bases identical to TRBD2. The J call is in doubt because the DNA end fits TRBJ2-1 better. The CDR3 covers 15 residues. Germline V CDR1 and CDR2: SGHAT, FQNNGV. CDR3 nucleotides: TGTGCCAGCAGCCTTAGCGGGAGGGCCAACAATGAGCAGTTCTTC. Its protein is CASSLSGRANNEQFF.

This clonotype was seen more than once but under ten times. The genes are TRBV29-1 and TRBJ2-7; 10 nucleotides line up with TRBD2. TRBJ2-1 explains the end of the DNA better; the J call may be wrong. This CDR3 is 16 amino acids long. Looked up from germline, CDR1 is SQVTM and CDR2 is ANQGSEA. The CDR3 nucleotides read TGCAGCGTTGAAGAGGTTCTAGCGGGAGTTCACAATGAGCAGTTCTTC. This gives the protein CSVEEVLAGVHNEQFF.

The gene calls are TRBV6-5 and TRBJ2-5; TRBD1 or TRBD2 may be the D gene (6 bases each). The J call may not be correct, given that the DNA end is closer to TRBJ2-1. The CDR3 runs 12 residues. Germline values: CDR1 MNHEY, CDR2 SVGAGI. CDR3 protein: CASSPRGRGQFF. As DNA, the CDR3 is TGTGCCAGCAGTCCTCGGGGGCGGGGGCAGTTCTTC.

J is TRBJ2-5 and V is TRBV7-9; 16 nucleotides align to TRBD2. The J call is in doubt because the DNA end fits TRBJ2-1 better. CDR3 length equals 16 residues. CDR1 SEHNR and CDR2 FQNEAQ come from the germline V gene (reference sequence). DNA for the CDR3: TGTGCCAGCAGCTTTGGGACTAGCGGGAGGGCGAATGAGCAGTTCTTC. Amino acid sequence: CASSFGTSGRANEQFF.

J is TRBJ2-6 and V is TRBV7-9; D is undetermined. Looked up from germline, CDR1 is SEHNR and CDR2 is FQNEAQ (reference sequence). V dropped 7 bases and J dropped 0 bases, with 10 bases sitting between them. The CDR3 covers 15 residues. The CDR3 region is CASTPLVSGANVLTF. The CDR3 DNA is TGTGCCAGCACCCCACTCGTCTCTGGGGCCAACGTCCTGACTTTC.

This clonotype turned up a few times. This chain connects TRBV28 to TRBJ1-5; weak D call: TRBD1 (5 bases). Trimming shortened V by 7 bases and J by 2 bases, and 9 bases separated the two germline ends. Per the germline V gene, CDR1 is MDHEN and CDR2 is SYDVKM. This CDR3 has 13 amino acids. This chain's CDR3 is CASNGGGNQPQHF. DNA for the CDR3: TGTGCCAGCAATGGAGGGGGCAATCAGCCCCAGCATTTT.

The sample holds a few counts of this clonotype. Germline is not matched at one junction end, which may reflect a read error. The chain couples TRBV18 to TRBJ2-1, with D unresolved. In germline, CDR1 is KGHSH, CDR2 LQKENI. The CDR3 is 14 residues long. CDR3: CASSPEGIYNKQFF. CDR3 nucleotides: TGTGCCAGCTCACCAGAAGGGATTTACAATAAGCAGTTCTTC. Supplemented by reference TRBV18 and TRBJ2-1, the full variable domain reads NAGVMQNPRHLVRRRGQEARLRCSPMKGHSHVYWYRQLPEEGLKFMVYLQKENIIDESGMPKERFSAEFPKEGPSILRIQQVVRGDSAAYFCASSPEGIYNKQFFGPGTRLTVL.

This clonotype was seen a handful of times. The rearrangement links TRBV29-1 to TRBJ2-7; D tentatively reads TRBD1 or TRBD2 (5 bases each). The germline V gene has CDR1 SQVTM and CDR2 ANQGSEA. The CDR3 length is 14 residues. With 6 bases removed from V and 6 bases from J, the gap between germline ends came to 21 bases. CDR3 sequence: CSVHLTGATREQYF. The CDR3 coding sequence is TGCAGCGTCCATCTGACCGGGGCCACTCGCGAGCAGTACTTC.

This clonotype was counted between two and nine times. This chain uses TRBV29-1 with TRBJ2-5; 7 nucleotides agree with TRBD1. Trimming removed 4 bases from V and 1 base from J; junction bases left unmatched: 12. There are 16 residues in the CDR3. Germline CDR1 and CDR2: SQVTM and ANQGSEA. CDR3 nucleotides: TGCAGCGTTGGCAGGAAGGACAGGCCCCTCCAAGAGACCCAGTACTTC. This gives the protein CSVGRKDRPLQETQYF.

This clonotype appeared a few times. V gene TRBV9 combines with J gene TRBJ2-7; 9 positions match TRBD2. This CDR3 is built from 14 residues. CDR1 and CDR2 (germline): SGDLS, YYNGEE. After removal of 5 bases from V and 5 bases from J, the junction contained 8 bases not matched to a gene. The DNA of the CDR3 is TGTGCCAGCAGTCCCGGGACTAGCCGGGACGAGCAGTACTTC. Translating gives CASSPGTSRDEQYF.

This clonotype was observed a few times. V is TRBV28 and J is TRBJ2-5; TRBD2 matches 7 bases. The assigned J gene may be wrong: the sequence end matches TRBJ2-1 better. The CDR3 is 15 residues long. CDR1 is MDHEN and CDR2 is SYDVKM in the germline V gene. The CDR3 here is CASSPGYPGGNEQFF. CDR3 coding DNA: TGTGCCAGCAGTCCCGGGTACCCGGGAGGCAATGAGCAGTTCTTC.

This chain links TRBV29-1 with TRBJ2-2; tentatively, D is TRBD1 (5 bases). Between the trimmed V and J ends, which lost 7 bases and 1 base, there was a span of 7 bases. Per the germline V gene, CDR1 is SQVTM and CDR2 is ANQGSEA. The CDR3 loop spans 12 amino acids. DNA of the CDR3: TGCAGCGCAGGACAGAACACCGGGGAGCTGTTTTTT. This gives the protein CSAGQNTGELFF.

V gene TRBV7-9 combines with J gene TRBJ2-7; TRBD1 matches 7 bases. The CDR3 is 13 amino acids. Germline V gene sequence: CDR1 SEHNR, CDR2 FQNEAQ (reference sequence). J gave up 6 bases and V 4 bases, and 6 bases lay outside the gene matches. The CDR3 spells CASSSMTGSEQYF. CDR3 bases: TGTGCCAGCAGCTCCATGACAGGGTCCGAGCAGTACTTC.

The chain recombines TRBV2 with TRBJ2-7; perhaps TRBD1 as D (6 bases). V was pared by 6 bases and J by 0 bases, with 9 bases between. CDR1 and CDR2 from the germline V gene are SNHLY and FYNNEI. The CDR3 is 13 residues long. CDR3 nucleotides: TGTGCCAGCAGCGGGACACGCTCCTACGAGCAGTACTTC. It codes for CASSGTRSYEQYF.

This clonotype has more than one count but fewer than ten. The J gene is TRBJ1-1, the V gene TRBV29-1; weak D call: TRBD1 (5 bases). Germline CDR1 reads SQVTM; CDR2 reads ANQGSEA. CDR3 length equals 13 residues. Trimming cost V 2 bases and J 5 bases, with 12 bases left between them. The CDR3 DNA sequence: TGCAGCGTTGAAATGGGGCTCGCAACTGAAGCTTTCTTT. This codes for CSVEMGLATEAFF.

A remark on this clonotype: Given a much more abundant clone one base away, this may be a read error. The chain combines TRBV6-5 with TRBJ2-7; the D is unclear. Germline CDR1 and CDR2: MNHEY and SVGAGI. The CDR3 has 13 residues. V shed 4 bases and J shed 0 bases, with 7 bases lying between them. This CDR3 is CASSFRISYEQYF. The DNA for the CDR3 is TGTGCCAGCAGTTTCCGGATCTCCTACGAGCAGTACTTC.

This clonotype was detected many times. The chain joins TRBV6-2 or TRBV6-3 to TRBJ2-6, with D uncertain. There are 15 residues in the CDR3. The germline V gene encodes CDR1 MNHEY and CDR2 SVGEGT. The ends were cut back, 2 bases at V and 0 bases at J, with 5 bases in the middle. Written as DNA, the CDR3 is TGTGCCAGCAGTTACAAGGCCTCTGGGGCCAACGTCCTGACTTTC. It specifies CASSYKASGANVLTF.

A few counts support this clonotype. This chain links TRBV7-3 with TRBJ1-1; D unresolved. The V gene lost 1 base and the J gene lost 8 bases, with 17 bases spanning the gap. CDR3 length: 15 residues. The germline gives CDR1 SGHTA, CDR2 FQGTGA. The CDR3 nucleotides read TGTGCCAGCAGCTTAAATCTCGGTGGGAAGACCGAAGCTTTCTTT. Protein: CASSLNLGGKTEAFF.